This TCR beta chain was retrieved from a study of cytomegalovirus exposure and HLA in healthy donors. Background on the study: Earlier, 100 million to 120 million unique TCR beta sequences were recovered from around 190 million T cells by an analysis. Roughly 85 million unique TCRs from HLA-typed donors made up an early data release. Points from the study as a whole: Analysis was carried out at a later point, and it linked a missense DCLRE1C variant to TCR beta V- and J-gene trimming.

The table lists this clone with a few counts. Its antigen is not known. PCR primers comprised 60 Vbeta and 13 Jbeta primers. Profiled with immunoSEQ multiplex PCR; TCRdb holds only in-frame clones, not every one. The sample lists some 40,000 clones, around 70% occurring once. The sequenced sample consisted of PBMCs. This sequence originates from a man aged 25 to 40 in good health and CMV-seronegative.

The CDR3: CASSQDRADSYEQYF. The CDR3 bases are TGTGCCAGCAGCCAGGACAGGGCCGACTCCTACGAGCAGTACTTC. The gene calls are TRBV9 and TRBJ2-7; 8 nucleotides match TRBD1. This CDR3 has 15 amino acids. The germline V gene encodes CDR1 SGDLS and CDR2 YYNGEE. V trimming: 4 bases; J trimming: 0 bases; junction bases outside the gene matches: 6.